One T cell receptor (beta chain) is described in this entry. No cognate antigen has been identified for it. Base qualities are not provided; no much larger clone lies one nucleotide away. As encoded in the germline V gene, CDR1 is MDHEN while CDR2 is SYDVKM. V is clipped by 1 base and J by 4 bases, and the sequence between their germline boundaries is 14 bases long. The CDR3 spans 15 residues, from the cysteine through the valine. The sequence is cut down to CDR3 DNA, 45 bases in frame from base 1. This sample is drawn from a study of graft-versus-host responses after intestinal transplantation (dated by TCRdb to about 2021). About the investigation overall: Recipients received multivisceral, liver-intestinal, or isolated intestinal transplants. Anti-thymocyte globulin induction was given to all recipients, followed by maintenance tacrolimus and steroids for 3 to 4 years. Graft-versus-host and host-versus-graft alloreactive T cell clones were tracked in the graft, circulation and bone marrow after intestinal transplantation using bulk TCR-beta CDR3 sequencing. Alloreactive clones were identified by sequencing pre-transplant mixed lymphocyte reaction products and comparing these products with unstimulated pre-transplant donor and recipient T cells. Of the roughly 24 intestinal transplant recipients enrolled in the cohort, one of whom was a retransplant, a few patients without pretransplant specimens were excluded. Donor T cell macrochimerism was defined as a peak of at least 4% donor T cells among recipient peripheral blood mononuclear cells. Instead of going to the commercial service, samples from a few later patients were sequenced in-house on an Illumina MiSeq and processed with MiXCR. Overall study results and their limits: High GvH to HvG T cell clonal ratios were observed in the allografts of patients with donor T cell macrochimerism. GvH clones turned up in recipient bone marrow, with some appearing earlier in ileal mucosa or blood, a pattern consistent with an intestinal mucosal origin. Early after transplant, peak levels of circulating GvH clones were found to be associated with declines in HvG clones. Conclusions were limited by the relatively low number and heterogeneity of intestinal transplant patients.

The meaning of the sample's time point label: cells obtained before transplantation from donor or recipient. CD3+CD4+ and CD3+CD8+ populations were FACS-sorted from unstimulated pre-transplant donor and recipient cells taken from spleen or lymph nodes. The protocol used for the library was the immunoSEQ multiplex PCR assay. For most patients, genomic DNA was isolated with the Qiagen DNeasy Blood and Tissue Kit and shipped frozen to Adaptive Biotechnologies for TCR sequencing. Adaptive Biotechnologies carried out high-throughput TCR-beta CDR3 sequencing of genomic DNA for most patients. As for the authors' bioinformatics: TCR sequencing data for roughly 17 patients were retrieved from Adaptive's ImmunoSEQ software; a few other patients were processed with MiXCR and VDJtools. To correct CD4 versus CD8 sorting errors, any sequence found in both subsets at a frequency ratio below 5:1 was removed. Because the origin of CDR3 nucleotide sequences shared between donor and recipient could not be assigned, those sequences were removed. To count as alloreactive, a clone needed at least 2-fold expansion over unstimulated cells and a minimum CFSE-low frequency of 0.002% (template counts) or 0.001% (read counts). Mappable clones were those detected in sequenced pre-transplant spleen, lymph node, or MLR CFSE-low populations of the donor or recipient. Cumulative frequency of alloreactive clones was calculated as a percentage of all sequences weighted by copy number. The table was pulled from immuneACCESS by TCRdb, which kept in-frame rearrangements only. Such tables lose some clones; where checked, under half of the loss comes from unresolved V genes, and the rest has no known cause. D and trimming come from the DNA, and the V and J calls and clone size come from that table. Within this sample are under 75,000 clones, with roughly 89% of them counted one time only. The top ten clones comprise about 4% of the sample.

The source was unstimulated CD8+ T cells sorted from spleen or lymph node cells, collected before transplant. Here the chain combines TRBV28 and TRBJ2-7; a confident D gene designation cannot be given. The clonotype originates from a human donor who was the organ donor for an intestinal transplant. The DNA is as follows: TGTGCCAGCAGTTTATTGGCTGCGGCCTTTTACGAGCAGTACGTC. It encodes CASSLLAAAFYEQYV.